These 14 T cell receptor beta chains were all obtained from the same sample, sequenced in a study of cytotoxic CD8 clonotypes in ibrutinib-treated CLL. The table came from immunoSEQ multiplex PCR; TCRdb's copy has only in-frame clones and leaves some out. The profile shows 55,000 to 80,000 clones, about nine tenths of them singletons. Sequences were derived from PBMCs, sampled after 12 months of ibrutinib treatment. These receptors came from a human donor with chronic lymphocytic leukemia.

V gene TRBV20-1 combines with J gene TRBJ2-7; D is uncertain. This CDR3 has 10 residues. Germline CDR1 reads DFQATT; CDR2 reads SNEGSKA (reference sequence). Between the trimmed V and J ends, which lost 2 bases and 5 bases, there was a span of 4 bases. CDR3 nucleotide sequence: TGCAGTGCTAGAAGTAACGAGCAGTACTTC. Translation: CSARSNEQYF.

A few counts support this clone. The gene calls are TRBV7-3 and TRBJ2-3; 9 bases fit TRBD2. Germline CDR1 and CDR2: SGHTA and FQGTGA. V trimming: 0 bases; J trimming: 5 bases; junction bases outside the gene matches: 0. CDR3 length: 14 residues. CDR3 in DNA: TGTGCCAGCAGCTTAACTAGCGGGGGAGATACGCAGTATTTT. As protein: CASSLTSGGDTQYF.

The genes are TRBV7-2 and TRBJ2-7, with a weak D call TRBD2 (5 bases). Germline CDR1 is SGHTA and CDR2 is FQGNSA. V lost 0 bases and J lost 4, with 10 bases in between. CDR3 size: 14 residues. The CDR3 sequence is CASSLAGVVYEQYF. CDR3 DNA sequence: TGTGCCAGCAGCTTAGCGGGAGTTGTGTACGAGCAGTACTTC.

The DNA of the CDR3 is TGTGCCAGCAGCCTGGTGGGATCAACTAATGAAAAACTGTTTTTT. Translating it yields CASSLVGSTNEKLFF. The chain combines TRBV11-2 with TRBJ1-4; D is unclear. CDR1 and CDR2 from the germline V gene are SGHAT and FQNNGV. Trimming removed 5 bases at V and 0 bases at J, with 10 bases between. The CDR3 spans 15 residues.

The chain is built from TRBV29-1 and TRBJ1-2; 7 bases align to TRBD1. CDR3 length equals 18 residues. J was trimmed by 2 bases and V by 1 base; bases with no gene match: 16. From germline, CDR1 is SQVTM and CDR2 ANQGSEA. The CDR3 protein is CSVEARGGQILMNYGYTF. The CDR3 nucleotides read TGCAGCGTTGAAGCCAGGGGGGGACAAATACTGATGAACTATGGCTACACCTTC.

This sequence joins TRBV21-1 and TRBJ1-4. TRBV21-1 is reported as a pseudogene. The CDR3 length is 16 residues. This chain's CDR3 is CASSNPRGPENEKLFF. In DNA, the CDR3 is TGTGCCAGCAGCAACCCCCGGGGCCCTGAGAATGAAAAACTGTTTTTT.

The chain has TRBV21-1 and TRBJ2-5; TRBD2 reflects the table's D call only, with no check against the DNA. TRBV21-1 is recorded as a pseudogene. This CDR3 contains 18 residues. DNA for the CDR3: TGTGCCAGCAGCACCCGGTGTGCTAGCGGGATGATTCAAGAGACCCAGTACTTC. It yields the protein CASSTRCASGMIQETQYF.

The count of this clone is one. This chain uses TRBV30 with TRBJ2-1; D unclear. Germline V gene lookup returns CDR1 GTSNPN and CDR2 SVGIG (reference sequence). Trimming left V 5 bases short and J 4 bases short, with 18 bases between. This CDR3 spans 15 amino acids. Written as DNA, the CDR3 is TGTGCCTGGGGTATGAGTGGTTGGGGATACAATGAGCAGTTCTTC. It yields the protein CAWGMSGWGYNEQFF.

J is TRBJ2-2 and V is TRBV5-6; D gene unclear. Germline assignment: CDR1 SGHDT and CDR2 YYEEEE. There are 12 residues in the CDR3. V lost 2 bases and J lost 4, with 3 bases in between. The CDR3 region is CASSFSTGELFF. The CDR3 DNA is TGTGCCAGCAGCTTTAGCACCGGGGAGCTGTTTTTT.

The chain uses TRBV2 and TRBJ2-1, with D possibly being TRBD1 (6 bases). CDR1 SNHLY and CDR2 FYNNEI come from the germline V gene. CDR3 size: 15 residues. Deletions cut 4 bases from V and 8 bases from J, with 18 bases between. The chain's CDR3 is CASSVRAGVFDEQFF. CDR3 bases: TGTGCCAGCAGTGTAAGGGCAGGGGTTTTCGATGAGCAGTTCTTC.

V usage is TRBV10-3 and J usage is TRBJ1-1; D call uncertain. This CDR3 has 14 residues. V was shortened by 4 bases and J by 2 bases, with 11 bases between the two germline ends. Germline loops: CDR1 ENHRY, CDR2 SYGVKD. The CDR3 here is CAISAGGFNTEAFF. For the CDR3, the DNA is TGTGCCATCAGTGCGGGAGGATTTAACACTGAAGCTTTCTTT.

In its sample, this clone was seen once. This sequence joins TRBV28 and TRBJ1-5, with D possibly matching TRBD1 (5 bases). CDR3 length: 16 residues. Germline assignment: CDR1 MDHEN and CDR2 SYDVKM. V gave up 0 bases and J gave up 4 bases, with 13 bases separating them. The CDR3 spells CASSLWTEGRNQPQHF. CDR3 nucleotide sequence: TGTGCCAGCAGTTTATGGACAGAGGGGCGAAATCAGCCCCAGCATTTT.

This clone came up once. The chain is built from TRBV5-6 and TRBJ1-5, with D perhaps matching TRBD1 (5 bases). Germline CDR1 reads SGHDT; CDR2 reads YYEEEE. The CDR3 covers 15 residues. The V gene lost 0 bases and the J gene lost 6 bases, with 13 bases spanning the gap. This CDR3 is CASSLGGARVQPQHF. The CDR3 DNA is TGTGCCAGCAGCTTGGGAGGGGCCAGAGTTCAGCCCCAGCATTTT.

J is TRBJ2-1 and V is TRBV5-8; TRBD1 or TRBD2 may be the D gene (6 bases each). Germline loops: CDR1 SGHTS, CDR2 YDEGEE. The CDR3 totals 17 residues. V shed 4 bases and J shed 8 bases, with 25 bases lying between them. CDR3 loop: CASSPKWVRGRGDEQFF. CDR3 nucleotides: TGTGCCAGCAGCCCGAAATGGGTACGGGGGCGCGGGGATGAGCAGTTCTTC.